This entry describes one T cell receptor (beta chain). The target of this receptor is not known. The sample holds no much larger clone one base away, and base qualities are not on file. The sample is drawn from a study of vaccination effects on CD4 cells after COVID-19 (dated by TCRdb to between 2022 and 2023). With regard to the full study: Across the study, the median time from the second dose to post-vaccine sampling was 72 days (range 14 to 241). In both COVID-19 convalescent patients and infection-naive vaccine recipients, the study compared SARS-CoV-2 spike-specific CD4+ TCR repertoires from before mRNA vaccination with those from after it. The full study included roughly 11 COVID-19 convalescent patients and a few SARS-CoV-2-naive healthy vaccine recipients. Cultures from other donors in the study were sequenced using the Oncomine TCR Beta short-read assay on an Illumina iSeq 100.

Paper-wide results and their limitations: Only a small number of convalescent patients were included, and no early post-infection timepoints were available, which limited the study. Both infection-induced and vaccine-induced clones contracted markedly at late post-vaccination timepoints, which is consistent with waning T cell responses. Among healthy vaccine recipients, nearly all vaccine-induced clones were SARS-CoV-2 mono-reactive, and just 1 of 255 was cross-reactive with common cold coronaviruses.

The protocol used for the library was the immunoSEQ multiplex PCR assay. DNA from the cultured and isolated CD4+ T cells underwent TCR beta CDR3 sequencing. The authors' pipeline ran thus. Non-productive TCR sequences were removed, reads were trimmed to the CDR3 region, and CDR3s of at least 7 amino acids were retained. The MANAFEST web app was used to pick out antigen-specific clonotypes by comparing their expansion in peptide wells with that in reference cultures. For clones to be considered positive, expansion at FDR<0.05 versus reference and all other wells, an odds ratio above 5, and a frequency above 0.1% in two replicate wells were required. A clonotype was defined as cross-reactive if the clonotype was significantly expanded both in SARS-CoV-2 spike wells and in at least one common cold coronavirus spike condition. CDR3 similarity was assessed by Levenshtein distance with the stringdist R package, and unrooted trees were built with ape in R 3.6.1. As stored in TCRdb, this immuneACCESS dataset retains in-frame rearrangements with V and J assigned. A fraction of the clones does not appear; measured against another copy, unresolved V genes explain less than half of the discrepancy, and the remainder lacks a known reason. Clone size and V and J calls were adopted from that table, with D and trimming inferred from the DNA. The sample profile shows 25,000 to 35,000 clones; more than 60% of them were found once. In total, the top ten clones hold roughly a tenth of the sample.

The CDR3, from cysteine to phenylalanine, totals 15 residues. Solely the CDR3 DNA is kept, with 45 bases framed from the first base. The CDR1 and CDR2 encoded by the germline V gene (reference sequence) are SEHNR and FQNEAQ. Trimming at the junction amounts to 5 bases on V and 1 base on J, and the germline ends lie 14 bases apart. In the ViraFEST assay, PBMC were stimulated with viral peptide pools, and antigen-specific CD4+ T cell clonotypes were then identified by expansion using TCR sequencing. After around 10 days of culture, CD4+ T cells were isolated with the EasySep CD4+ T cell isolation kit. Participants received two doses of either the BNT162b2 or the mRNA-1273 mRNA SARS-CoV-2 vaccine. Healthy vaccine recipients had no prior SARS-CoV-2 infection, confirmed by negative nucleocapsid antibodies before and after vaccination. Each well held two million PBMC cultured in IMDM containing roughly 5.1% human AB serum, 8 to 10 IU/ml IL-2 and gentamicin, along with approximately 10 ug/ml peptides. On days 3 and 7, half of the culture medium was replaced with fresh IL-2-containing medium. Each peptide stimulation condition was cultured in triplicate wells unless otherwise noted. PBMC were separated from whole blood using Ficoll-Paque Plus gradient centrifugation and were then either cryopreserved at -140C or used fresh. The overlapping peptide pools covered the spike proteins of SARS-CoV-2 and of the common cold coronaviruses HCoV-NL63, HCoV-OC43 and HCoV-229E. Genomic DNA was extracted from cultured CD4+ T cells with the QIAamp micro DNA kit.

Recombination linked TRBV7-9 to TRBJ2-5, and possibly TRBD1, on 6 matching bases. This receptor was obtained from a human donor who received a COVID-19 vaccine. Sequences were derived from CD4+ T cells from PBMCs cultured with HCoV-NL63 spike peptides, sampled after COVID-19 vaccination. Reading the label with the study, this specimen's cell subset or site is: HCoV-NL63 spike overlapping peptide pool stimulation. The CDR3 sequence is CASSPGAGVQETQYF. The DNA is TGTGCCAGCAGCCCAGGGGCTGGAGTCCAAGAGACCCAGTACTTC.